This is a list of T cell receptor beta chains from one sample in a study of shared clonotypes between healthy human individuals. TCRdb keeps only in-frame clones here, not all; method: immunoSEQ multiplex PCR. Counted here are millions of clones, approximately 93% occurring once; the ten biggest clones make up 0.35% to 0.5%. Sequencing was done on a sample of naive CD4+ T cells from PBMCs. These receptor sequences come from a man aged 18 to 30 in good health. Some clones in this sample may be carry-over from other donors' samples. Each CDR3 is given with its conserved first and last residue. D genes are given only for firm matches. Some rows have no size entry. The others give once, few or many, or a class for an expanded clone.

size | J | V | D | DNA | CDR3
- | TRBJ2-3 | TRBV20-1 | - | TGCAGTGTCCCACTTGGTGATACGCAGTATTTT | CSVPLGDTQYF
- | TRBJ2-1 | TRBV5-1 | TRBD2 | TGCGCCAGCAGCTCGACTACTAGCGGGACTTACAATGAGCAGTTCTTC | CASSSTTSGTYNEQFF
- | TRBJ2-7 | TRBV30 | - | TGTGCCTGGAGTTACCCGGGCCAGTCGGGGTACGAGCAGTACTTC | CAWSYPGQSGYEQYF
- | TRBJ2-3 | TRBV5-5 | - | TGTGCCAGCAGCTTGGAGGGGACTGTCCTTGGCACAGATACGCAGTATTTT | CASSLEGTVLGTDTQYF
once | TRBJ1-5 | TRBV5-5 | TRBD1 | TGTGCCACGGGGACAGGGGTTCGCAATCAGCCCCAGCATTTT | CATGTGVRNQPQHF
- | TRBJ1-5 | TRBV15 | - | TGTGCCACCAGCAGAGATATCGGAGGGGGCAATCAGCCCCAGCATTTT | CATSRDIGGGNQPQHF
few | TRBJ1-5 | TRBV15 | - | TGTGCCACCAGCAGAGCAGCTAGCAATCAGCCCCAGCATTTT | CATSRAASNQPQHF
- | TRBJ1-1 | TRBV6-6 | TRBD1 | TGTGCCAGCAGACCGGACAGGGTGGGGAACACTGAAGCTTTCTTT | CASRPDRVGNTEAFF
- | TRBJ1-1 | TRBV5-1 | - | TGCGCCAGCAGCAAGCTTAGGCCCGGGGTAAACACTGAAGCTTTCTTT | CASSKLRPGVNTEAFF
- | TRBJ1-5 | TRBV4-1 | - | TGCGCCAGCAGCCAAGATGACCCCGTGCGGCTTCAGCCCCAGCATTTT | CASSQDDPVRLQPQHF
- | TRBJ2-2 | TRBV2 | - | TGTGCCAGCAGCCCCACACCGAACACCGGGGAGCTGTTTTTT | CASSPTPNTGELFF
- | TRBJ1-5 | TRBV28 | TRBD1 | TGTGCCAGCACGTTACCACAGGGGGCCGGTCAGCCCCAGCATTTT | CASTLPQGAGQPQHF
- | TRBJ2-1 | TRBV7-9 | TRBD2 | TGTGCCAGCAGCTCAACTAGCGGGCGCGCCAATGAGCAGTTCTTC | CASSSTSGRANEQFF
- | TRBJ2-3 | TRBV29-1 | - | TGCAGCGTTGAAGAAGCAGGCAGAATCACAGATACGCAGTATTTT | CSVEEAGRITDTQYF
- | TRBJ2-3 | TRBV5-1 | - | TGCGCCAGCAGCTTGGGACAGGGAGGGCCAGATACGCAGTATTTT | CASSLGQGGPDTQYF
- | TRBJ1-1 | TRBV11-2 | - | TGTGCCAGCAGCTTAGGTCCAGGGGTGGGTGAAGCTTTCTTT | CASSLGPGVGEAFF
- | TRBJ1-1 | TRBV29-1 | - | TGCAGCGTCAAGCTATCAGGGACACTGGGCACTGAAGCTTTCTTT | CSVKLSGTLGTEAFF
- | TRBJ2-7 | TRBV10-1 | - | TGCGCCGCCGATTGTGCCGGAAACTTCGACGAGCAGTACTTC | CAADCAGNFDEQYF
- | TRBJ2-7 | TRBV28 | - | TGTGCCAGCAGTTTAGGTTACGGTTCCTACGAGCAGTACTTC | CASSLGYGSYEQYF
- | TRBJ2-7 | TRBV7-8 | - | TGTGCCAGCAGCTTAGGGCAGGGGAGGTACTTC | CASSLGQGRYF
- | TRBJ2-7 | TRBV29-1 | TRBD2 | TGCAGCGTTGGACTAGCGGACGCCTACGAGCAGTACTTC | CSVGLADAYEQYF
- | TRBJ2-5 | TRBV9 | - | TGTGCCAGCAGCGTAGGGACAGAGTCTGGGGAGACCCAGTACTTC | CASSVGTESGETQYF
- | TRBJ1-2 | TRBV5-5 | - | TGTGCCAGCAGCGGCGACAGGCTTAACTATGGCTACACCTTC | CASSGDRLNYGYTF
- | TRBJ2-3 | TRBV5-1 | - | TGCGCCAGCAGCCCCCCCGAGACCGCGCGGAGCACAGATACGCAGTATTTT | CASSPPETARSTDTQYF
- | TRBJ2-1 | TRBV10-3 | - | TGTGCCATCAGGGCAGACTACCTAACCTACAATGAGCAGTTCTTC | CAIRADYLTYNEQFF
- | TRBJ2-2 | TRBV10-2 | - | TGCGCCAGCATCGCGGGACTGGGAAACACCGGGGAGCTGTTTTTT | CASIAGLGNTGELFF
- | TRBJ2-1 | TRBV6-6 | TRBD2 | TGTGCCAGCACGCTCAGCGGGGGTTACAATGAGCAGTTCTTC | CASTLSGGYNEQFF
- | TRBJ2-5 | TRBV5-8 | - | TGTGCCAGCAGCGCCACAGGGCTACAAGAGACCCAGTACTTC | CASSATGLQETQYF
- | TRBJ2-5 | TRBV4-1 | TRBD2 | TGCGCCAGCAGCTCAAGAAGGACTAGCGGGAACCTTATTCTACAAGAGACCCAGTACTTC | CASSSRRTSGNLILQETQYF